A single sample gave rise to the 13 T cell receptor beta chains below, sequenced in a study of cytotoxic CD8 clonotypes in ibrutinib-treated CLL. Sequencing was performed with immunoSEQ multiplex PCR; in TCRdb, only in-frame clones are kept and a portion is missing. The sample consists of more than 12,000 clones, roughly 50% of them appearing once. The sample was PBMCs, taken at an approximately 26-month disease-progression time point, from a patient treated with ibrutinib. The origin of the receptors is a human donor with chronic lymphocytic leukemia.

This chain links TRBV5-1 with TRBJ1-2; 9 bases align to TRBD1. The V and J ends lost 3 bases and 2 bases, in that order; junction bases with no gene match: 5. The V gene's germline CDR1 is SGHRS and CDR2 YFSETQ. The CDR3 totals 15 residues. Here the CDR3 DNA reads TGCGCCAGCAGCTCTGTACAGGGGGCAAACTATGGCTACACCTTC. Amino acid sequence: CASSSVQGANYGYTF.

This clone was seen more than once but under ten times. This chain connects TRBV27 to TRBJ2-1; a possible D gene is TRBD2 (5 bases). From germline, CDR1 is MNHEY and CDR2 SMNVEV (reference sequence). The V end was cut by 8 bases, the J end by 5 bases, with 13 bases between. CDR3 length equals 13 residues. This chain's CDR3 is CASGKYGDNEQFF. CDR3 DNA: TGTGCCAGCGGAAAATACGGGGACAATGAGCAGTTCTTC.

In its sample, this clone was seen a few times. The V call is TRBV4-1, the J call TRBJ2-7; perhaps TRBD1 as D (6 bases). Germline V gene lookup returns CDR1 MGHRA and CDR2 YSYEKL. The V end was cut by 4 bases, the J end by 2 bases, with 12 bases between. The CDR3 covers 14 residues. CDR3 nucleotide sequence: TGCGCCAGCAGCCCCTGGGACACCACCTACGAGCAGTACTTC. It yields the protein CASSPWDTTYEQYF.

The chain links TRBV2 to TRBJ1-2; tentative D call: TRBD1 (5 bases). V lost 3 bases to trimming and J lost 4 bases, with 9 bases between them. The germline V gene encodes CDR1 SNHLY and CDR2 FYNNEI. The CDR3 has 13 amino acids. This CDR3 is CASSDAGPYGYTF. The CDR3 bases are TGTGCCAGCAGTGATGCAGGGCCCTATGGCTACACCTTC.

Only one count was recorded for this clone. An end of the junction differs from the germline gene, which may be a read error. Other DNA sequences of this sample code for an identical CDR3. The chain is built from TRBV6-1 and TRBJ2-7, with no clear D. This CDR3 region has 12 residues. Germline V gene lookup returns CDR1 MNHNS and CDR2 SASEGT. CDR3 sequence (DNA): TGTGCTAGCAGTGACCCCCGGAACCTTCAGTACTTC. Its translation is CASSDPRNLQYF.

This clone was seen only a few times. The chain has TRBV18 and TRBJ2-7, with 9 bases that match TRBD2. The CDR3 spans 15 residues. Losses at the gene ends were 1 base for V and 3 bases for J; bases not matched to a gene: 4. Per germline, CDR1 KGHSH and CDR2 LQKENI. CDR3 sequence: CASSPLGLASYEQYF. The CDR3 DNA follows: TGTGCCAGCTCACCACTCGGACTAGCGAGCTACGAGCAGTACTTC.

This clone was observed a handful of times. The rearrangement links TRBV25-1 to TRBJ1-1; tentative D call: TRBD1 (5 bases). Trimming stripped 1 base from V and 4 bases from J, with 13 bases between. This CDR3 has 15 amino acids. Germline CDR1 MGHDK, CDR2 SYGVNS. The DNA of the CDR3 is TGTGCCAGCAGTGAATTATCCTTCGGGGGCACTGAAGCTTTCTTT. This codes for CASSELSFGGTEAFF.

This clone was seen once. The J gene is TRBJ2-2, the V gene TRBV27, with 7 bases matching TRBD1. Trimming took 0 bases from V and 6 from J; bases not matched to a gene: 4. This CDR3 comprises 15 residues. CDR1 is MNHEY and CDR2 is SMNVEV in the germline V gene (reference sequence). In DNA, the CDR3 is TGTGCCAGCAGTTTATCCGGGACAGAGGCCGGGGAGCTGTTTTTT. It codes for CASSLSGTEAGELFF.

V is TRBV29-1 and J is TRBJ1-5; 7 bases are shared with TRBD1. The CDR3 has 13 residues. The germline CDR1 and CDR2 sequences are SQVTM and ANQGSEA. The trim removed 7 bases at V and 6 bases at J, leaving 9 bases unmatched. This chain's CDR3 is CSASTGPGQPQHF. CDR3 nucleotide sequence: TGCAGCGCCTCGACAGGGCCCGGTCAGCCCCAGCATTTT.

The V gene is TRBV29-1, the J gene TRBJ2-1, with TRBD2 matching 8 bases. CDR3 length equals 14 residues. CDR1 SQVTM and CDR2 ANQGSEA come from the germline V gene. The ends lost 2 bases at V and 5 bases at J; junction bases unmatched: 5. The CDR3 coding sequence is TGCAGCGTTGAATGGGGACTAGAAGACAATGAGCAGTTCTTC. It specifies CSVEWGLEDNEQFF.

The chain joins TRBV6-1 to TRBJ2-7; 7 bases match TRBD1. The V segment lost 10 bases and the J segment 2 bases; nucleotides outside the gene matches: 2. Germline V gene sequence: CDR1 MNHNS, CDR2 SASEGT. This CDR3 has 11 amino acids. This chain's CDR3 is CATDRAYEQYF. Written as DNA, the CDR3 is TGTGCCACTGACAGGGCCTACGAGCAGTACTTC.

The chain links TRBV9 to TRBJ2-2; D is unresolved. This CDR3 region has 13 residues. The germline V gene encodes CDR1 SGDLS and CDR2 YYNGEE. Trimming shortened V by 0 bases and J by 3 bases, and 3 bases separated the two germline ends. CDR3 in amino acids: CASSVVDTGELFF. CDR3 coding DNA: TGTGCCAGCAGCGTAGTTGACACCGGGGAGCTGTTTTTT.

The rearrangement uses TRBV5-5 and TRBJ2-5; 14 bases agree with TRBD2. Germline V gene lookup returns CDR1 SGHKS and CDR2 YYEKEE (reference sequence). The V and J ends lost 4 bases and 5 bases, in that order; junction bases with no gene match: 13. This CDR3 contains 18 residues. The CDR3 coding sequence is TGTGCCAGCAGCGGGACTAGCGGGGGCCTCCGGCCGGCTGAGACCCAGTACTTC. Protein sequence: CASSGTSGGLRPAETQYF.